Included here is one TCR beta chain sequence, with context. Its antigen remains undetermined. Base-call qualities are not available, and no considerably larger clone is one nucleotide away. This entry belongs to a study of blood T cell repertoires in COVID-19 (dated by TCRdb to about 2020). Some background on the complete study: Samples covering the acute and convalescent phases of COVID-19 were provided by collaborators in the United States, Italy and Spain. The material from the prospective study consisted of cDNA or gDNA derived from T cells, B-cell-depleted T cells, or PBMCs. Deeply sampled blood TCRbeta repertoires from subjects exposed to, actively infected with, or recovered from COVID-19 were included in the dataset. The repertoires were made available in a free public database intended to serve as a resource for research on the immune response to SARS-CoV-2. Samples were obtained from the ongoing ImmuneRACE study (first 160 participants) and from about 1,300 subjects provided by 6 global collaborators. Sample metadata almost always included a de-identified subject ID, COVID-19 status, age in years and sex. HLA class I and class II types, where available, came from metadata supplied by the sample provider rather than from assay-based typing.

TCRbeta CDR3 regions were amplified from genomic DNA by means of the immunoSEQ Assay, a bias-controlled multiplex PCR. The published analysis was carried out like this. Within the assay, amplification of reference gene primers was used to estimate how many nucleated cells each sample contained. To quantify the absolute abundance of each unique TCRbeta CDR3 rearrangement, sequence reads were collapsed and filtered. Productive Simpson clonality was computed per sample as the square root of Simpson's diversity index over productive rearrangements. TCRdb stores this immuneACCESS table with in-frame sequences only. Part of the clones is absent; in the studies checked, under half of the shortfall reflects unresolved V genes, and no reason is known for the rest. V, J and clone size were drawn from that table, and D and trimming were deduced from the DNA. Counted in this sample were approximately 120,000 clones; 85% to 90% of them appeared once. About 1.5% of the sample is in the top ten clones.

General findings and caveats noted by the study authors: The amount of clinical and demographic metadata varied by source and participant and was provided uncurated.

Collaborating institutions collected whole blood in K2EDTA tubes following their own protocols. For TCRbeta analysis, collaborators shipped samples in one of three forms: frozen whole blood, isolated PBMCs, or DNA extracted from either of those sample types. Sequencing was done on a sample of peripheral blood. This sequence was found in a human donor in a cohort sampled during active COVID-19.

For the CDR3, the sequence is CASSLAGQRSNYGYTF. The sequenced DNA is TGCGCCAGCAGCTTGGCCGGACAGAGGTCCAACTATGGCTACACCTTC. The sequence links TRBV5-1 to TRBJ1-2; perhaps TRBD1 is the D gene, with 6 bases matching. Via the germline V gene, CDR1 is SGHRS and CDR2 YFSETQ. Trimming costs V 0 bases and J 2 bases, and their ends lie 14 bases apart. Taken from cysteine to phenylalanine, the CDR3 has 16 residues. The kept DNA is CDR3 alone, 48 bases in frame from the first base. When the CDR3 is completed using the reference TRBV5-1 and TRBJ1-2 genes on either side, the full variable domain is KAGVTQTPRYLIKTRGQQVTLSCSPISGHRSVSWYQQTPGQGLQFLFEYFSETQRNKGNFPGRFSGRQFSNSRSEMNVSTLELGDSALYLCASSLAGQRSNYGYTFGSGTRLTVV.